One and the same sample provided the 30 T cell receptor beta chains below, sequenced in a study of blood T cell repertoires in COVID-19. Clones were read by immunoSEQ multiplex PCR, and TCRdb kept only the in-frame ones, dropping some. This repertoire shows some 100,000 clones, around 92% found once; its top ten account for 5% to 6%. What was sequenced was peripheral blood. These receptors were taken from a man aged 50 or older with active COVID-19.

The V gene is TRBV5-1, the J gene TRBJ2-7; D possibly corresponds to TRBD2 (5 bases). CDR3 size: 16 residues. The ends were cut back, 2 bases at V and 6 bases at J, with 21 bases in the middle. The germline gives CDR1 SGHRS, CDR2 YFSETQ. The CDR3 sequence is CASSLRQSGVPPEQYF. DNA of the CDR3: TGCGCCAGCAGCTTACGTCAATCCGGGGTCCCTCCCGAGCAGTACTTC.

This clone came up once. The J gene is TRBJ1-5, the V gene TRBV7-8, with 7 bases identical to TRBD1. This CDR3 comprises 14 residues. Germline V gene sequence: CDR1 SGHVS, CDR2 FQNEAQ. The junction had 1 base not matched to a gene; V was cut back by 5 bases and J by 0 bases. The CDR3 DNA follows: TGTGCCAGCAGCCCAGGGGGTAGCAATCAGCCCCAGCATTTT. It yields the protein CASSPGGSNQPQHF.

The gene calls are TRBV18 and TRBJ1-1; TRBD1 might be the D (6 bases). Germline CDR1 KGHSH, CDR2 LQKENI. The CDR3 is made up of 12 amino acids. Trimming took 3 bases from V and 5 from J, leaving 7 bases between them. The CDR3 bases are TGTGCCAGCTCACCTCAGGGGACTGAAGCTTTCTTT. It codes for CASSPQGTEAFF.

This clone was counted a single time. The V and J genes are TRBV2 and TRBJ1-2, with D possibly TRBD1 on 5 matching bases. The CDR3 runs to 15 residues. Germline lookup yields CDR1 SNHLY and CDR2 FYNNEI. V gave up 2 bases and J gave up 8 bases, with 18 bases separating them. CDR3 protein: CASSERKGPPEGYTF. CDR3 coding DNA: TGTGCCAGCAGTGAAAGGAAGGGGCCGCCAGAAGGCTACACCTTC.

The chain couples TRBV7-2 to TRBJ1-1; a possible D gene is TRBD1 (5 bases). Germline V gene sequence: CDR1 SGHTA, CDR2 FQGNSA. The CDR3 covers 14 residues. Trimming took 1 base from V and 1 from J, leaving 7 bases between them. CDR3 nucleotide sequence: TGTGCCAGCAGCTTAGGACAGTCGAACACTGAAGCTTTCTTT. Translation: CASSLGQSNTEAFF. Combining the CDR3 with reference TRBV7-2 and TRBJ1-1 gives the whole variable domain GAGVSQSPSNKVTEKGKDVELRCDPISGHTALYWYRQSLGQGLEFLIYFQGNSAPDKSGLPSDRFSAERTGGSVSTLTIQRTQQEDSAVYLCASSLGQSNTEAFFGQGTRLTVV.

This clone was seen once. CDR3 sequence (DNA): TGTGCCAGCAGCTTGGTTAGCGGGCTTTCCGATACGCAGTATTTT. Its protein is CASSLVSGLSDTQYF. The chain couples TRBV5-4 to TRBJ2-3; 7 bases line up with TRBD2. The CDR3 sequence is 15 residues long. Per germline, CDR1 SGHNT and CDR2 YYREEE (reference sequence). Germline trimming cut 0 bases from V and 6 bases from J; bases unmatched to any gene: 7.

The rearrangement links TRBV5-1 to TRBJ2-5, with D perhaps TRBD1 (5 bases). CDR3 length equals 14 residues. V was clipped by 0 bases and J by 7 bases, with 13 bases between them. Germline values: CDR1 SGHRS, CDR2 YFSETQ. The CDR3 nucleotides read TGCGCCAGCAGCTTGGCAGGGATGGGCGGGACCCAGTACTTC. Residues: CASSLAGMGGTQYF.

The chain couples TRBV7-9 to TRBJ1-1; 8 bases map to TRBD1. Per germline, CDR1 SEHNR and CDR2 FQNEAQ (reference sequence). This CDR3 has 14 amino acids. V lost 5 bases and J lost 5; bases outside the gene matches: 7. For the CDR3, the DNA is TGTGCCAGCAGCCCAGACAGGGGTGGAACTGAAGCTTTCTTT. It translates to CASSPDRGGTEAFF.

The V call is TRBV30, the J call TRBJ2-1, with D maybe TRBD2 (6 bases). The CDR3 contains 11 residues. V lost 3 bases and J 10 bases, leaving 10 bases between the germline ends. Germline V gene sequence: CDR1 GTSNPN, CDR2 SVGIG (reference sequence). CDR3 sequence reads: CAWRLAREQFF. Written as DNA, the CDR3 is TGTGCCTGGAGACTAGCCCGGGAGCAGTTCTTC. The variable domain in full, with the rest retrieved from reference TRBV30 and TRBJ2-1, is SQTIHQWPATLVQPVGSPLSLECTVEGTSNPNLYWYRQAAGRGLQLLFYSVGIGQISSEVPQNLSASRPQDRQFILSSKKLLLSDSGFYLCAWRLAREQFFGPGTRLTVL.

J is TRBJ1-3 and V is TRBV11-2; D uncertain. Trimming cost V 5 bases and J 7 bases, with 9 bases left between them. The CDR3 is 12 amino acids. Germline V gene data show CDR1 as SGHAT and CDR2 as FQNNGV. The CDR3 spells CASSPNQNTIYF. DNA of the CDR3: TGTGCCAGCAGCCCAAATCAGAACACCATATATTTT.

V gene TRBV19 combines with J gene TRBJ2-2; TRBD2 matches at 8 bases. Germline V lookup: CDR1 LNHDA, CDR2 SQIVND (reference sequence). The CDR3 consists of 16 residues. Trimming cost V 7 bases and J 4 bases; bases outside gene matches: 11. The CDR3: CASTRDLREGTGELFF. The CDR3 region has the DNA TGTGCCAGTACCCGGGACCTACGGGAGGGCACCGGGGAGCTGTTTTTT.

This chain links TRBV15 with TRBJ1-1, with D possibly TRBD1 on 5 matching bases. The CDR3 length is 13 residues. Germline CDR1 reads LNHNV; CDR2 reads YYDKDF (reference sequence). V was shortened by 5 bases and J by 5 bases, with 12 bases between the two germline ends. CDR3 coding DNA: TGTGCCACCAGCCCTCTCCAGGGAACTGAAGCTTTCTTT. It is translated as CATSPLQGTEAFF. Drawing the rest from reference TRBV15 and TRBJ1-1, the complete variable domain is DAMVIQNPRYQVTQFGKPVTLSCSQTLNHNVMYWYQQKSSQAPKLLFHYYDKDFNNEADTPDNFQSRRPNTSFCFLDIRSPGLGDTAMYLCATSPLQGTEAFFGQGTRLTVV.

V is TRBV9 and J is TRBJ2-2; 12 nucleotides match TRBD2. V gave up 3 bases and J gave up 3 bases; unmatched junction bases: 12. CDR1 is SGDLS and CDR2 is YYNGEE in the germline V gene. The CDR3 spans 19 residues. DNA for the CDR3: TGTGCCAGCAGCGAGCGGCTAGCGGGAGGGGCAGGGTACACCGGGGAGCTGTTTTTT. This gives the protein CASSERLAGGAGYTGELFF.

The chain joins TRBV19 to TRBJ2-3, with 12 bases identical to TRBD1. Germline values: CDR1 LNHDA, CDR2 SQIVND (reference sequence). Germline trimming cut 7 bases from V and 2 bases from J; bases unmatched to any gene: 7. This CDR3 has 16 residues. The CDR3 region is CASNLGTGGPTDTQYF. The CDR3 nucleotides are TGTGCCAGTAACCTAGGGACAGGGGGCCCCACAGATACGCAGTATTTT.

The table lists this clone with a count of one. This chain links TRBV18 with TRBJ2-1; D call uncertain. CDR1 KGHSH and CDR2 LQKENI come from the germline V gene. The germline V and J ends were trimmed by 0 bases and 6 bases, with 9 bases remaining between them. This CDR3 contains 14 residues. CDR3 in amino acids: CASSPPGPGNEQFF. CDR3 sequence (DNA): TGTGCCAGCTCACCACCGGGTCCGGGCAATGAGCAGTTCTTC.

The gene calls are TRBV30 and TRBJ2-7; D is possibly TRBD2 (7 bases). From germline, CDR1 is GTSNPN and CDR2 SVGIG (reference sequence). There are 18 residues in the CDR3. The ends were cut back, 3 bases at V and 3 bases at J, with 27 bases in the middle. CDR3: CAWRGERESGGGLYEQYF. The CDR3 DNA reads TGTGCCTGGAGGGGAGAGCGGGAATCCGGAGGGGGACTCTACGAGCAGTACTTC.

V and J are TRBV7-7 and TRBJ2-3; the match to TRBD2 covers 8 bases. The junction had 6 bases not matched to a gene; V was cut back by 1 base and J by 3 bases. CDR3 length equals 16 residues. Per the germline V gene, CDR1 is SSHAT and CDR2 is FNYEAQ (reference sequence). The CDR3 region is CASSLGLARGTDTQYF. CDR3 nucleotides: TGTGCCAGCAGCTTAGGACTAGCGAGGGGGACAGATACGCAGTATTTT.

This chain links TRBV5-1 with TRBJ1-6; 8 bases map to TRBD1. Germline assignment: CDR1 SGHRS and CDR2 YFSETQ. The V gene end was trimmed by 4 bases and the J gene end by 15 bases; junction bases not matched to a gene: 18. The CDR3 covers 16 residues. In DNA form, the CDR3 reads TGCGCCAGCAGCCCACTCCCAGGACAGGGTGCGGGGAACCTCCACTTT. It yields the protein CASSPLPGQGAGNLHF. Full variable domain (remainder filled in from reference TRBV5-1 and TRBJ1-6): KAGVTQTPRYLIKTRGQQVTLSCSPISGHRSVSWYQQTPGQGLQFLFEYFSETQRNKGNFPGRFSGRQFSNSRSEMNVSTLELGDSALYLCASSPLPGQGAGNLHFGNGTRLTVT.

V usage is TRBV6-5 and J usage is TRBJ1-2; 7 nucleotides line up with TRBD1. The J segment lost 2 bases and the V segment lost 6 bases, leaving 6 bases of the junction unmatched. Germline CDR1 is MNHEY and CDR2 is SVGAGI. This CDR3 has 14 amino acids. CDR3 in amino acids: CASRTPGGNYGYTF. CDR3 coding DNA: TGTGCCAGCAGGACACCAGGGGGGAACTATGGCTACACCTTC.

This chain connects TRBV5-1 to TRBJ1-2; D call uncertain. The germline CDR1 and CDR2 sequences are SGHRS and YFSETQ. Trimming stripped 4 bases from V and 1 base from J, with 8 bases between. The CDR3 is made up of 13 amino acids. The CDR3 loop is CASSPSDNYGYTF. Here the CDR3 DNA reads TGCGCCAGCAGCCCCTCAGATAACTATGGCTACACCTTC. Filled out from reference TRBV5-1 and TRBJ1-2, the complete variable domain reads KAGVTQTPRYLIKTRGQQVTLSCSPISGHRSVSWYQQTPGQGLQFLFEYFSETQRNKGNFPGRFSGRQFSNSRSEMNVSTLELGDSALYLCASSPSDNYGYTFGSGTRLTVV.

J is TRBJ2-1 and V is TRBV19, with D maybe TRBD2 (5 bases). The length of the CDR3 is 15 residues. The V end lost 7 bases, the J end lost 7 bases, and 20 bases lay between the germline ends. Germline assignment: CDR1 LNHDA and CDR2 SQIVND (reference sequence). DNA of the CDR3: TGTGCCAGTACAAGTGGGGAAACATGGGAGAATGAGCAGTTCTTC. It is translated as CASTSGETWENEQFF.

The V call is TRBV6-5, the J call TRBJ2-1; D is ambiguous. Trimming left V 0 bases short and J 0 bases short, with 9 bases between. The CDR3 runs to 16 residues. Germline lookup yields CDR1 MNHEY and CDR2 SVGAGI. CDR3 in amino acids: CASSYSGSSSYNEQFF. CDR3 nucleotide sequence: TGTGCCAGCAGTTACTCGGGCTCCAGCTCCTACAATGAGCAGTTCTTC.

The rearrangement uses TRBV7-8 and TRBJ1-5, with unresolved D. The length of the CDR3 is 16 residues. The V end was cut by 5 bases, the J end by 6 bases, with 20 bases between. Germline V gene lookup returns CDR1 SGHVS and CDR2 FQNEAQ. The CDR3 region is CASSPVGSSIIQPQHF. As DNA, the CDR3 is TGTGCCAGCAGCCCCGTTGGGAGTTCTATTATTCAGCCCCAGCATTTT.

This chain uses TRBV2 with TRBJ2-2; 8 nucleotides match TRBD1. This CDR3 region has 13 residues. V lost 8 bases, J lost 7 bases, and 6 bases stayed unmatched. Germline assignment: CDR1 SNHLY and CDR2 FYNNEI. The DNA of the CDR3 is TGTGCCAGCGCTTGGACAGGGTACGGGGAGCTGTTTTTT. Its protein is CASAWTGYGELFF. Complete variable domain (other parts from reference TRBV2 and TRBJ2-2): EPEVTQTPSHQVTQMGQEVILRCVPISNHLYFYWYRQILGQKVEFLVSFYNNEISEKSEIFDDQFSVERPDGSNFTLKIRSTKLEDSAMYFCASAWTGYGELFFGEGSRLTVL.

This rearrangement joins TRBV6-5 to TRBJ1-4, with D unclear. V lost 0 bases and J 5 bases, leaving 13 bases between the germline ends. This CDR3 has 16 residues. The germline CDR1 and CDR2 sequences are MNHEY and SVGAGI. The CDR3 DNA reads TGTGCCAGCAGTTACTCGAGTCACAGAAAGAATGAAAAACTGTTTTTT. Amino acids: CASSYSSHRKNEKLFF.

CDR3 sequence reads: CASSPSRDYGYTF. CDR3 DNA: TGTGCCAGCAGTCCCTCCCGGGACTATGGCTACACCTTC. The V call is TRBV6-5, the J call TRBJ1-2; no clear D. Looked up from germline, CDR1 is MNHEY and CDR2 is SVGAGI. The V and J ends lost 5 bases and 3 bases respectively, with 10 bases between them. This CDR3 is built from 13 residues.

This rearrangement joins TRBV7-8 to TRBJ1-2, with 9 positions matching TRBD1. CDR1 is SGHVS and CDR2 is FQNEAQ in the germline V gene. The CDR3 spans 15 residues. With V trimmed by 4 bases and J by 4 bases, 7 bases remained unmatched. The CDR3 here is CASSSDRGSIYGYTF. The CDR3 nucleotides are TGTGCCAGCAGCTCGGACAGGGGAAGCATCTATGGCTACACCTTC.

This rearrangement joins TRBV12-3 or TRBV12-4 to TRBJ1-1, with TRBD1 matching over 8 bases. This CDR3 comprises 13 residues. The trim removed 2 bases at V and 7 bases at J, leaving 3 bases unmatched. The CDR3 loop is CASSLTGGGEAFF. The DNA for the CDR3 is TGTGCCAGCAGTTTAACAGGGGGTGGTGAAGCTTTCTTT.

The chain has TRBV6-5 and TRBJ1-5, with D perhaps matching TRBD1 (5 bases). Germline-derived CDR1 and CDR2 are MNHEY and SVGAGI. V was cut by 4 bases and J by 7 bases, with 11 bases left in between. This CDR3 contains 13 residues. CDR3 in amino acids: CASSSGMGQPQHF. CDR3 in DNA: TGTGCCAGCAGTTCAGGGATGGGCCAGCCCCAGCATTTT.

The rearrangement joins TRBV3-1 (or the pseudogene TRBV3-2) to TRBJ2-5; D not resolved. The V end was cut by 1 base, the J end by 5 bases, with 14 bases between. The germline CDR1 and CDR2 sequences are LGHDT and YNNKEL (reference sequence). The CDR3 loop spans 15 amino acids. CDR3 residues: CASSQGASVWETQYF. DNA of the CDR3: TGTGCCAGCAGCCAAGGCGCTTCGGTTTGGGAGACCCAGTACTTC.